The clone carrying this T cell receptor (beta chain) was recorded only once. Its antigen is not identified. This sample stems from a study of T cell responses to AZD1222 COVID-19 vaccine. Sequencing was performed with immunoSEQ multiplex PCR; in TCRdb, only in-frame clones are kept and a portion is missing. The sample yields around 150,000 clones, 90% seen once. General study findings and limits: With dominance at 160-218 and 743-854, vaccine-associated CD4 TCRs spanned spike. Rises in breadth and depth of Spike-specific TCRs came after two AZD1222 doses.

Second-dose schedules of about 4 or about 12 weeks were combined. There are 16 residues in the CDR3. CDR1 and CDR2 from the germline V gene are MNHNS and SASEGT. V gave up 2 bases and J gave up 2 bases; unmatched junction bases: 6. V gene TRBV6-1 combines with J gene TRBJ1-3; TRBD1 matches at 7 bases. The receptor's source is an adult who received the AZD1222 COVID-19 vaccine. The sequenced sample was peripheral blood, obtained 28 days after the second AZD1222 dose. CDR3 in amino acids: CASSEYQDRTGNTIYF. CDR3 nucleotide sequence: TGTGCCAGCAGTGAATACCAGGACAGGACTGGAAACACCATATATTTT.